One sample yielded the 19 T cell receptor beta chains listed below, sequenced in a study of CD8+ T cells in alopecia areata (dated by TCRdb to the late 2010s). Libraries were constructed by the immunoSEQ multiplex PCR assay. RNA was extracted from all samples and reverse transcribed into cDNA as template for TCR sequencing. TCRdb took this table from immuneACCESS and kept in-frame rearrangements with V and J called. Such tables lack part of the clones; where checked against another copy, unresolved V genes explain under half of the gap, and the rest is unexplained. The sample yields 150,000 to 200,000 clones; 60% were counted once. Clones ranked in the top ten supply 0.95% to 1.1% of the sample. Read against the paper, the sample's time point label means: roughly 24 weeks on oral tofacitinib. The sample's treatment or condition, from its label and the paper: oral pan-JAK inhibitor, 5-10 mg twice daily.

This sample comprised CD4+ T cells sorted from blood, obtained at week 24, from a patient treated with tofacitinib. Receptors originate from a human donor with alopecia areata.

This sequence joins TRBV27 and TRBJ2-7; tentative D call: TRBD1 (7 bases). Germline CDR1 and CDR2: MNHEY and SMNVEV (reference sequence). The CDR3 totals 14 residues. The germline V and J ends were trimmed by 3 bases and 5 bases, with 14 bases remaining between them. CDR3 DNA: TGTGCCAGCAGTTTGGAGGGACAGCACAACGAGCAGTACTTC. It is translated as CASSLEGQHNEQYF.

The rearrangement links TRBV30 to TRBJ2-2; D is undetermined. Trimming cost V 4 bases and J 0 bases, with 9 bases left between them. CDR3 size: 14 residues. The germline CDR1 and CDR2 sequences are GTSNPN and SVGIG (reference sequence). CDR3 region: CAWIRGANTGELFF. Here the CDR3 DNA reads TGTGCCTGGATTCGCGGAGCGAACACCGGGGAGCTGTTTTTT.

J is TRBJ2-7 and V is TRBV6-5; TRBD2 matches at 7 bases. CDR3 length: 16 amino acids. With 0 bases clipped from V and 4 bases from J, the junction kept 9 bases outside the gene matches. The germline gives CDR1 MNHEY, CDR2 SVGAGI. In DNA, the CDR3 is TGTGCCAGCAGTTACTCGAGGATGGGACTACCATACGAGCAGTACTTC. It specifies CASSYSRMGLPYEQYF.

The V gene is TRBV29-1, the J gene TRBJ1-1; D not certain. With 5 bases removed from V and 6 bases from J, the gap between germline ends came to 10 bases. Germline V lookup: CDR1 SQVTM, CDR2 ANQGSEA. This CDR3 contains 11 residues. CDR3 residues: CSVTEGAEAFF. Written as DNA, the CDR3 is TGCAGCGTTACAGAGGGTGCTGAAGCTTTCTTT.

This clone came up a few times. The genes are TRBV2 and TRBJ2-5; no firm D call. This CDR3 spans 16 amino acids. Trimming took off 0 bases at V and 1 base at J, with 12 bases between the two ends. Germline V gene sequence: CDR1 SNHLY, CDR2 FYNNEI. In DNA, the CDR3 is TGTGCCAGCAGTGAAGCGCTTCCTGGGGTCCAAGAGACCCAGTACTTC. Amino acid sequence: CASSEALPGVQETQYF.

Concerning this clone: The junction shows a germline mismatch at one end, possibly a read error. The rearrangement links TRBV30 to TRBJ1-1; perhaps TRBD1 as D (6 bases). The CDR3 is 11 residues long. Per germline, CDR1 GTSNPN and CDR2 SVGIG (reference sequence). CDR3 sequence reads: CAWSNPPGHPF. CDR3 in DNA: TGTGCCTGGAGTAACCCCCCGGGACACCCTTTT.

The CDR3 is CASSIRQGADEQYF. DNA of the CDR3: TGTGCCAGTAGTATCAGACAGGGGGCCGACGAGCAGTACTTC. The V call is TRBV19, the J call TRBJ2-7, with 10 bases aligning to TRBD1. The CDR3 contains 14 residues. V shed 3 bases and J 5 bases; nucleotides not matched to a gene: 4. Germline lookup yields CDR1 LNHDA and CDR2 SQIVND (reference sequence).

The chain uses TRBV2 and TRBJ1-1, with D possibly TRBD1 on 5 matching bases. This CDR3 region has 14 residues. CDR1 and CDR2 from the germline V gene are SNHLY and FYNNEI. V was trimmed by 2 bases and J by 7 bases, leaving 14 bases between them. The CDR3 region has the DNA TGTGCCAGCAGTGAAAGTTCGTCCAGGGATGAAGCTTTCTTT. Encoded protein: CASSESSSRDEAFF. Using reference TRBV2 and TRBJ1-1 for the parts outside the CDR3, the full variable domain is EPEVTQTPSHQVTQMGQEVILRCVPISNHLYFYWYRQILGQKVEFLVSFYNNEISEKSEIFDDQFSVERPDGSNFTLKIRSTKLEDSAMYFCASSESSSRDEAFFGQGTRLTVV.

This chain connects TRBV29-1 to TRBJ2-7, with TRBD2 matching over 8 bases. Trimming took 3 bases from V and 2 from J; bases not matched to a gene: 3. CDR3 length equals 13 residues. Per the germline V gene, CDR1 is SQVTM and CDR2 is ANQGSEA. The CDR3 sequence: CSVDGGAPYEQYF. In DNA form, the CDR3 reads TGCAGCGTTGACGGGGGGGCCCCCTACGAGCAGTACTTC.

The J gene is TRBJ2-2, the V gene TRBV5-1; D uncertain. The V gene's germline CDR1 is SGHRS and CDR2 YFSETQ. The CDR3 totals 12 residues. Between the trimmed V and J ends, which lost 0 bases and 7 bases, there was a span of 4 bases. CDR3 amino acids: CASSLDGGELFF. The CDR3 coding sequence is TGCGCCAGCAGCTTGGACGGCGGGGAGCTGTTTTTT.

This clone was seen a few times. The chain is built from TRBV27 and TRBJ1-2; D is unclear. The CDR3 has 13 residues. Germline assignment: CDR1 MNHEY and CDR2 SMNVEV (reference sequence). V shed 3 bases and J shed 4 bases, with 9 bases lying between them. The CDR3, as DNA: TGTGCCAGCAGTTTCGGAAAGTTCTATGGCTACACCTTC. This gives the protein CASSFGKFYGYTF.

The table lists this clone with a few counts. This chain connects TRBV7-3 to TRBJ1-4; D not resolved. Germline CDR1 and CDR2: SGHTA and FQGTGA. This CDR3 region has 12 residues. Trimming took off 8 bases at V and 4 bases at J, with 8 bases between the two ends. CDR3 coding DNA: TGTGCCAGCGGAAGGAGTAATGAAAAACTGTTTTTT. Translating it yields CASGRSNEKLFF.

This sequence joins TRBV30 and TRBJ2-5, with D tentatively TRBD1 or TRBD2 (5 bases each). Between the trimmed V and J ends, which lost 0 bases and 5 bases, there was a span of 10 bases. The CDR3 runs 13 residues. CDR1 is GTSNPN and CDR2 is SVGIG in the germline V gene (reference sequence). The CDR3 loop reads CAWSVRREETQYF. CDR3 sequence (DNA): TGTGCCTGGAGTGTCCGCAGGGAGGAGACCCAGTACTTC.

The chain combines TRBV15 with TRBJ2-1, with D perhaps TRBD1 (5 bases). The germline V and J ends were trimmed by 4 bases and 9 bases, with 13 bases remaining between them. This CDR3 has 13 residues. Looked up from germline, CDR1 is LNHNV and CDR2 is YYDKDF (reference sequence). CDR3 nucleotides: TGTGCCACCAGCACCGATACAGGTTCTGAGCAGTTCTTC. Its translation is CATSTDTGSEQFF.

The rearrangement links TRBV29-1 to TRBJ1-1; D unresolved. Trimming removed 2 bases at V and 4 bases at J, with 11 bases between. CDR3 length equals 13 residues. In germline, CDR1 is SQVTM, CDR2 ANQGSEA. The CDR3 region has the DNA TGCAGCGTTGAATCCTCCGTGGGCACTGAAGCTTTCTTT. Encoded protein: CSVESSVGTEAFF.

The V call is TRBV27, the J call TRBJ2-7; 9 nucleotides line up with TRBD1. Germline CDR1 is MNHEY and CDR2 is SMNVEV (reference sequence). The CDR3 consists of 14 residues. Trimming removed 4 bases from V and 3 bases from J; junction bases left unmatched: 4. The CDR3 protein is CASSWGQGNYEQYF. Here the CDR3 DNA reads TGTGCCAGCAGTTGGGGACAGGGTAACTACGAGCAGTACTTC.

The V and J genes are TRBV2 and TRBJ2-1; 7 positions agree with TRBD2. V lost 6 bases to trimming and J lost 2 bases; unmatched junction nucleotides: 13. Germline V CDR1 and CDR2: SNHLY, FYNNEI. The CDR3 is made up of 17 amino acids. CDR3 coding DNA: TGTGCCAGCAGGCCACTTTTAGCTAGCGGAACCTACAATGAGCAGTTCTTC. Amino acids: CASRPLLASGTYNEQFF.

This chain joins TRBV29-1 and TRBJ2-1; a weak D match, TRBD1 (6 bases). From germline, CDR1 is SQVTM and CDR2 ANQGSEA. Trimming took 7 bases from V and 6 from J, leaving 13 bases between them. The CDR3 consists of 12 residues. CDR3 residues: CSAYRVINEQFF. CDR3 DNA sequence: TGCAGCGCATACAGGGTAATCAATGAGCAGTTCTTC.

This clone appeared a few times. The chain employs TRBV10-3 and TRBJ1-2; 7 nucleotides match TRBD1. This CDR3 spans 15 amino acids. Germline values: CDR1 ENHRY, CDR2 SYGVKD. The J segment lost 2 bases and the V segment lost 0 bases, leaving 3 bases of the junction unmatched. CDR3 nucleotide sequence: TGTGCCATCAGTGAGTCAGGAGGGGGCAACTATGGCTACACCTTC. It encodes CAISESGGGNYGYTF.